The clone carrying this T cell receptor (beta chain) was seen once. The record originates from a study of blood T cell repertoires in COVID-19. For the study at large: Whether acute or convalescent, the COVID-19 samples came from the United States, Italy and Spain. T cells, B-cell-depleted T cells, or PBMCs supplied cDNA or gDNA.

The CDR3 runs 15 residues. Trimming removed 2 bases from V and 0 bases from J; junction bases left unmatched: 3. The germline gives CDR1 SGHNT, CDR2 YYREEE (reference sequence). Under the authors' procedure: Quantification of nucleated cells was approximated via reference gene primer amplification. The repertoire was sequenced with immunoSEQ multiplex PCR; TCRdb's copy has only in-frame clones and lacks some. The V and J calls and clone size are taken from that table; D and trimming were inferred from the DNA. The sample gives 110,000 or so clones, approximately 90% of which show up once; approximately 7.7% is in the top ten.

The receptor comes from a human donor in a cohort sampled during active COVID-19. This chain uses TRBV5-4 with TRBJ1-2; 8 bases align to TRBD1. Sequencing was performed on peripheral blood. The CDR3, as DNA: TGTGCCAGCAGCTTCCAACAGGGGGCTAACTATGGCTACACCTTC. Translating it yields CASSFQQGANYGYTF.